This note documents a single T cell receptor (beta chain) sequence. Sequencing was performed with immunoSEQ multiplex PCR; in TCRdb, only in-frame clones are kept and a portion is missing. The sample records under 300,000 clones, roughly nine tenths being singletons. This record belongs to a study of blood T cell repertoires in COVID-19. About the research overall: Both acute and convalescent COVID-19 samples were obtained from the United States, Italy and Spain. PBMCs, B-cell-depleted T cells, or T cells were the source of the cDNA or gDNA that made up the material.

V lost 2 bases and J lost 0; bases outside the gene matches: 2. Germline-derived CDR1 and CDR2 are SGHTA and FQGNSA. The CDR3 is made up of 15 amino acids. The chain combines TRBV7-2 with TRBJ2-3, with 7 bases aligning to TRBD2. Sequenced sample: peripheral blood. This TCR was sampled from a man in his 60s with acute or convalescent COVID-19. The CDR3 DNA sequence: TGTGCCAGCAGCTTATGGCGGGAGAGCACAGATACGCAGTATTTT. This codes for CASSLWRESTDTQYF.